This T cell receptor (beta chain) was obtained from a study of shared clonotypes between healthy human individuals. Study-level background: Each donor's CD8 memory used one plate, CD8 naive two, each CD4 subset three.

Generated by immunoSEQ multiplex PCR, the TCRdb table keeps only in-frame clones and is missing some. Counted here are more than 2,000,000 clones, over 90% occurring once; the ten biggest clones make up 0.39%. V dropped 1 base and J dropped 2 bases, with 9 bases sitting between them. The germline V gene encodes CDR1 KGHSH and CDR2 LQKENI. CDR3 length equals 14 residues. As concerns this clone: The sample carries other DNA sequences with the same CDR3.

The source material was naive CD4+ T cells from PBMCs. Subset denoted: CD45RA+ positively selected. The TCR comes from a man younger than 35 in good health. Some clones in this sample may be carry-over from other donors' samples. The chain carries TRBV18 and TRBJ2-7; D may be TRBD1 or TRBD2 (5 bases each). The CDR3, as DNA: TGTGCCAGCTCACCACGGGACCGGACCTACGAGCAGTACTTC. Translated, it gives CASSPRDRTYEQYF.